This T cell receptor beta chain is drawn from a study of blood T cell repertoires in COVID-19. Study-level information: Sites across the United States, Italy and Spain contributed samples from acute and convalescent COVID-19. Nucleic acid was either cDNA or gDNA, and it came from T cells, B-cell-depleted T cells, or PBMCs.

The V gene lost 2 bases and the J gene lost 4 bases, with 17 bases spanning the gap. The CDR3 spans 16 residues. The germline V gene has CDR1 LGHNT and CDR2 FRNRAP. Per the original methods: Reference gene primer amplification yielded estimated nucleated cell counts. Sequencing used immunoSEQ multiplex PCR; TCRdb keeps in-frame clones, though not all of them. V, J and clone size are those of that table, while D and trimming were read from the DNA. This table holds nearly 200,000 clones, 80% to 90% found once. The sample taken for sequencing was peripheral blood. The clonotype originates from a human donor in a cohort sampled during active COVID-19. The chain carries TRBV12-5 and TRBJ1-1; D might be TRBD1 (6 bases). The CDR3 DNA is TGTGCTAGTGGTTTGCCCTCCGGACAGTTTCGCACTGAAGCTTTCTTT. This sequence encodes CASGLPSGQFRTEAFF.